A selection of T cell receptor beta chains follows, all from one sample in a study of spatial heterogeneity in lung cancer. Using its own MiXCR run on the 5' RACE reads, TCRdb lists one record per CDR3 protein. There are 11,000 to 15,000 distinct CDR3 sequences in the sample; 4% to 5% occur only once, and about 18% lies in the top ten. Source: lung tumor tissue, taken at surgery. These receptors all stem from a female donor with early-stage non-small cell lung cancer. Each CDR3 is given with its conserved first and last residue. The D gene is left open where the match is weak. The size entry is marked missing in some rows and otherwise reads once, few, many or a size class.

abundance	v_gene	j_gene	len	d_gene	CDR3aa	CDR3nt
many	TRBV12-5	TRBJ2-1	14	-	CASGLGQSNNEQFF	TGTGCTAGTGGTTTAGGACAATCGAACAATGAGCAGTTCTTC
-	TRBV6-2/TRBV6-3	TRBJ2-1	18	-	CASSSPRPGPGSYNEQFF	TGTGCCAGCAGTTCACCCCGCCCCGGTCCCGGCTCCTACAATGAGCAGTTCTTC
many	TRBV7-6	TRBJ2-5	14	-	CASSLAGVGETQYF	TGTGCCAGCAGCTTAGCGGGGGTCGGGGAGACCCAGTACTTC
many	TRBV5-1	TRBJ2-1	15	TRBD1	CASSLTGASYNEQFF	TGCGCCAGCAGCTTGACAGGGGCGTCCTACAATGAGCAGTTCTTC
medium-sized	TRBV4-2	TRBJ1-2	15	TRBD1	CASSQDRGGGYGYTF	TGTGCCAGCAGCCAAGATCGAGGGGGCGGCTATGGCTACACCTTC
medium-sized	TRBV24-1	TRBJ1-2	13	-	CATSDFGGYGYTF	TGTGCCACCAGTGATTTCGGGGGCTATGGCTACACCTTC
many	TRBV7-9	TRBJ2-2	16	TRBD1	CASSPGTGKITGELFF	TGTGCCAGCAGCCCCGGGACAGGGAAAATCACCGGGGAGCTGTTTTTT
many	TRBV6-1	TRBJ2-2	14	-	CASSLLGNTGELFF	TGTGCCAGCAGCCTACTAGGAAACACCGGGGAGCTGTTTTTT
many	TRBV27	TRBJ1-4	14	-	CASSLVRENEKLFF	TGTGCCAGCAGTTTGGTGCGGGAGAATGAAAAACTGTTTTTT
many	TRBV4-3	TRBJ1-4	19	-	CASSQQTFAGTPSNEKLFF	TGCGCCAGCAGCCAACAGACTTTCGCCGGGACACCTTCTAATGAAAAACTGTTTTTT
many	TRBV20-1	TRBJ1-5	12	-	CSARDSFQPQHF	TGCAGTGCTAGGGACAGTTTTCAGCCCCAGCATTTT
many	TRBV7-2	TRBJ2-5	14	-	CASSFVQSQETQYF	TGTGCCAGCAGCTTCGTACAGAGTCAAGAGACCCAGTACTTC
many	TRBV12-3/TRBV12-4	TRBJ2-4	13	-	CASSLQGPGIQYF	TGTGCCAGCAGTTTACAGGGTCCCGGCATTCAGTACTTC
medium-sized	TRBV28	TRBJ1-1	14	-	CASRSWALNTEAFF	TGTGCCAGCAGGTCCTGGGCCCTGAACACTGAAGCTTTCTTT
many	TRBV7-2	TRBJ1-6	16	-	CASSLRGGSYNSPLHF	TGTGCCAGCAGCTTGCGTGGGGGCTCCTATAATTCACCCCTCCACTTT